The 26 T cell receptor beta chains given below trace back to one sample, sequenced in a study of blood T cells in healthy people across ages. Next came a second PCR, run for 7 to 11 cycles, which used a sample-barcoded 5' primer along with a J-beta primer mix. One entry per CDR3 protein results from TCRdb running MiXCR on the 5' RACE reads. The profile shows around 800,000 distinct CDR3 sequences, 55% to 65% of them singletons. Sequenced input: blood. The receptors stem from a young man in good health.

This clonotype turned up a few times. The chain has TRBV20-1 and TRBJ2-3, with D possibly TRBD2 on 6 matching bases. The V gene lost 6 bases and the J gene lost 6 bases, with 13 bases spanning the gap. Germline values: CDR1 DFQATT, CDR2 SNEGSKA (reference sequence). The CDR3 totals 12 residues. DNA for the CDR3: TGCAGTGCCCCCTTCGGGGGTGATACGCAGTATTTT. Translated, it gives CSAPFGGDTQYF.

The genes are TRBV6-6 and TRBJ2-2; D call uncertain. Trimming left V 6 bases short and J 7 bases short, with 3 bases between. The CDR3 has 10 residues. Germline values: CDR1 MNHNY, CDR2 SVGAGI (reference sequence). This chain's CDR3 is CASSNGELFF. For the CDR3, the DNA is TGTGCCAGCAGCAACGGGGAGCTGTTTTTT.

The J gene is TRBJ2-1, the V gene TRBV7-2; D may correspond to TRBD1 or TRBD2 (5 bases each). The DNA end favors TRBJ2-7, so the J call may be wrong. This CDR3 spans 14 amino acids. The germline CDR1 and CDR2 sequences are SGHTA and FQGNSA. The CDR3 region is CASSLGGGRAEQYF. The CDR3 nucleotides are TGTGCCAGCAGCCTTGGGGGTGGTAGAGCCGAGCAGTACTTC.

This clonotype has only one observation. The chain has TRBV12-3 or TRBV12-4 and TRBJ1-2; D is unresolved. Trimming shortened V by 6 bases and J by 8 bases, and 13 bases separated the two germline ends. This CDR3 has 12 amino acids. This CDR3 is CASSPRSRGYTF. CDR3 bases: TGTGCCAGCAGCCCACGCTCTAGGGGCTACACCTTC.

The chain carries TRBV29-1 and TRBJ2-7; no clear D gene. V was pared by 5 bases and J by 0 bases, with 8 bases between. The CDR3 has 12 amino acids. The germline V gene has CDR1 SQVTM and CDR2 ANQGSEA. CDR3 in amino acids: CSVRPSSYEQYF. The DNA of the CDR3 is TGCAGCGTTCGGCCGAGCTCCTACGAGCAGTACTTC.

The CDR3 loop is CSGSDSYNEQFF. CDR3 bases: TGCAGCGGGAGTGACAGCTACAATGAGCAGTTCTTC. The chain couples TRBV29-1 to TRBJ2-1; TRBD1 might be the D (5 bases). The CDR3 covers 12 residues. CDR1 is SQVTM and CDR2 is ANQGSEA in the germline V gene. Trimming took 7 bases from V and 3 from J, leaving 10 bases between them.

This chain links TRBV4-2 with TRBJ1-2, with D perhaps TRBD1 (5 bases). The CDR3 has 15 residues. In germline, CDR1 is LGHNA, CDR2 YNFKEQ. V lost 1 base and J lost 4, with 13 bases in between. The CDR3 DNA is TGTGCCAGCAGCCAAGGTGCGGGGGATGGCTATGGCTACACCTTC. It yields the protein CASSQGAGDGYGYTF.

V usage is TRBV11-1 and J usage is TRBJ1-2; the D gene is possibly TRBD1 (5 bases). From germline, CDR1 is SGHAT and CDR2 FQDESV (reference sequence). The CDR3 length is 13 residues. Trimming removed 2 bases from V and 8 bases from J, with 12 bases in between. For the CDR3, the DNA is TGTGCCAGCAGCTTAAGTCAGGGCCTCGGCTACACCTTC. This gives the protein CASSLSQGLGYTF.

The chain is built from TRBV2 and TRBJ2-5, with 8 bases lining up with TRBD2. The junction had 8 bases not matched to a gene; V was cut back by 9 bases and J by 2 bases. The CDR3 runs to 14 residues. CDR1 is SNHLY and CDR2 is FYNNEI in the germline V gene. CDR3 sequence reads: CASAGGRLQETQYF. The DNA for the CDR3 is TGTGCCAGTGCGGGGGGCCGCCTTCAAGAGACCCAGTACTTC.

The V gene is TRBV28, the J gene TRBJ2-7; tentatively, D is TRBD1 (5 bases). The CDR3 is made up of 14 amino acids. Trimming removed 7 bases from V and 0 bases from J, with 13 bases in between. CDR1 and CDR2 (germline): MDHEN, SYDVKM. The CDR3 DNA is TGTGCCAGCACCCGAGACAGCAGCTCCTACGAGCAGTACTTC. It translates to CASTRDSSSYEQYF.

This clonotype appeared a few times. CDR3: CSVEAPGQGRSYEQYF. The CDR3 region has the DNA TGCAGCGTTGAAGCTCCGGGACAGGGGAGGTCCTACGAGCAGTACTTC. The chain recombines TRBV29-1 with TRBJ2-7, with TRBD1 matching over 10 bases. The CDR3 loop spans 16 amino acids. With 1 base clipped from V and 1 base from J, the junction kept 7 bases outside the gene matches. CDR1 is SQVTM and CDR2 is ANQGSEA in the germline V gene.

The DNA for the CDR3 is TGTGCCAGCAGTATGGCAGGGAATGAAAAACTGTTTTTT. The encoded protein is CASSMAGNEKLFF. The chain links TRBV2 to TRBJ1-4; tentatively, D is TRBD1 (5 bases). The CDR3 contains 13 residues. Germline-derived CDR1 and CDR2 are SNHLY and FYNNEI. V lost 5 bases, J lost 5 bases, and 9 bases lay in between.

In nucleotides, the CDR3 is TGTGCCACCCAGAGGGAAACTGAAGCTTTCTTT. Translated: CATQRETEAFF. This chain uses TRBV25-1 with TRBJ1-1; D gene uncertain. This CDR3 has 11 residues. Germline CDR1 and CDR2: MGHDK and SYGVNS. Between the trimmed V and J ends, which lost 10 bases and 5 bases, there was a span of 11 bases.

The V and J genes are TRBV5-1 and TRBJ2-5, with 8 bases fitting TRBD1. The V and J ends lost 0 bases and 8 bases, in that order; junction bases with no gene match: 6. The germline V gene encodes CDR1 SGHRS and CDR2 YFSETQ. The CDR3 totals 14 residues. The CDR3 DNA reads TGCGCCAGCAGCTTGGGACAGACAGGGGACACCCAGTACTTC. It specifies CASSLGQTGDTQYF.

This chain uses TRBV20-1 with TRBJ2-5; D ambiguous. From germline, CDR1 is DFQATT and CDR2 SNEGSKA (reference sequence). The ends were cut back, 6 bases at V and 1 base at J, with 15 bases in the middle. This CDR3 is built from 14 residues. CDR3 DNA: TGCAGTGCCAGGATGACGGCAGCCCAAGAGACCCAGTACTTC. This encodes CSARMTAAQETQYF.

The rearrangement joins TRBV7-2 to TRBJ2-3; TRBD2 aligns across 7 bases. This CDR3 has 15 residues. CDR1 and CDR2 from the germline V gene are SGHTA and FQGNSA. Trimming removed 4 bases from V and 2 bases from J; junction bases left unmatched: 6. Here the CDR3 DNA reads TGTGCCAGCAGCTCCGCTAGCGGTTACACAGATACGCAGTATTTT. The encoded protein is CASSSASGYTDTQYF.

The genes are TRBV9 and TRBJ2-7; perhaps TRBD1 as D (6 bases). V was pared by 0 bases and J by 2 bases, with 15 bases between. The CDR3 consists of 16 residues. The germline CDR1 and CDR2 sequences are SGDLS and YYNGEE. DNA of the CDR3: TGTGCCAGCAGCGTAGGGAAGACAGGTGGCACCTACGAGCAGTACTTC. Translating gives CASSVGKTGGTYEQYF.

This clonotype turned up a few times. Given a much more abundant clone one base away, this may be a read error. The rearrangement links TRBV12-3 or TRBV12-4 to TRBJ2-4; TRBD1 aligns across 8 bases. The DNA matches TRBJ2-7 better at its end, which makes the J call doubtful. The CDR3 has 15 residues. This CDR3 reads CASSSPGQVAYEQYF. In nucleotides, the CDR3 is TGTGCCAGCAGTTCTCCGGGACAGGTGGCCTACGAGCAGTACTTC.

The V gene is TRBV7-3, the J gene TRBJ2-1, with 13 bases lining up with TRBD2. From germline, CDR1 is SGHTA and CDR2 FQGTGA. This CDR3 contains 17 residues. V dropped 5 bases and J dropped 1; count of bases not matched to a gene: 5. This CDR3 reads CASSLGGLAGSYNEQFF. The CDR3 bases are TGTGCCAGCAGCCTAGGGGGACTAGCGGGGTCCTACAATGAGCAGTTCTTC.

The rearrangement uses TRBV10-3 and TRBJ2-3; 9 positions match TRBD1. With 3 bases clipped from V and 6 bases from J, the junction kept 1 base outside the gene matches. Germline V gives CDR1 ENHRY, CDR2 SYGVKD. This CDR3 contains 13 residues. The CDR3, as DNA: TGTGCCATCAGTGACGGACAGGGGGATACGCAGTATTTT. It encodes CAISDGQGDTQYF.

The V and J genes are TRBV7-2 and TRBJ2-3; 7 bases match TRBD2. The V segment lost 1 base and the J segment 13 bases; nucleotides outside the gene matches: 11. The CDR3 spans 14 residues. Germline values: CDR1 SGHTA, CDR2 FQGNSA. The CDR3 DNA is TGTGCCAGCAGCTTAGGGGTAGCGGGCTCGCCGGAGTATTTT. This sequence encodes CASSLGVAGSPEYF.

The chain combines TRBV5-1 with TRBJ2-1; 10 bases align to TRBD2. This CDR3 is built from 15 residues. The germline CDR1 and CDR2 sequences are SGHRS and YFSETQ. The trim removed 4 bases at V and 6 bases at J, leaving 7 bases unmatched. The CDR3 DNA sequence: TGCGCCAGCAGCCACCGACTAGCGGGTAGCAATGAGCAGTTCTTC. Translated, it gives CASSHRLAGSNEQFF.

This clonotype appeared many times. The V and J genes are TRBV5-1 and TRBJ2-1; no definite D call. Deletions cut 0 bases from V and 6 bases from J, with 10 bases between. This CDR3 comprises 14 residues. The germline V gene has CDR1 SGHRS and CDR2 YFSETQ. This CDR3 is CASSLDLQINEQFF. The CDR3 DNA sequence: TGCGCCAGCAGCTTGGACTTACAGATCAATGAGCAGTTCTTC.

The chain is built from TRBV9 and TRBJ2-2, with 7 bases that match TRBD1. Germline CDR1 and CDR2: SGDLS and YYNGEE. The CDR3 spans 15 residues. The V and J ends lost 3 bases and 1 base, in that order; junction bases with no gene match: 3. CDR3 region: CASSATGKNTGELFF. CDR3 bases: TGTGCCAGCAGCGCGACAGGGAAGAACACCGGGGAGCTGTTTTTT.

The DNA for the CDR3 is TGCGCCAGCAGTGAGAATAGCGGGGGAAAGACCCAGTACTTC. Its translation is CASSENSGGKTQYF. The chain is built from TRBV10-2 and TRBJ2-5; 9 bases map to TRBD2. The ends lost 2 bases at V and 6 bases at J; junction bases unmatched: 4. There are 14 residues in the CDR3. CDR1 is WSHSY and CDR2 is SAAADI in the germline V gene.

The CDR3 DNA sequence: TGTGCCTGGAGAGAGAATAGCAATCAGCCCCAGCATTTT. It yields the protein CAWRENSNQPQHF. The genes are TRBV30 and TRBJ1-5; no reliable D call. The CDR3 has 13 residues. The ends were cut back, 3 bases at V and 0 bases at J, with 6 bases in the middle. Germline lookup yields CDR1 GTSNPN and CDR2 SVGIG (reference sequence). Supplemented by reference TRBV30 and TRBJ1-5, the full variable domain reads SQTIHQWPATLVQPVGSPLSLECTVEGTSNPNLYWYRQAAGRGLQLLFYSVGIGQISSEVPQNLSASRPQDRQFILSSKKLLLSDSGFYLCAWRENSNQPQHFGDGTRLSIL.